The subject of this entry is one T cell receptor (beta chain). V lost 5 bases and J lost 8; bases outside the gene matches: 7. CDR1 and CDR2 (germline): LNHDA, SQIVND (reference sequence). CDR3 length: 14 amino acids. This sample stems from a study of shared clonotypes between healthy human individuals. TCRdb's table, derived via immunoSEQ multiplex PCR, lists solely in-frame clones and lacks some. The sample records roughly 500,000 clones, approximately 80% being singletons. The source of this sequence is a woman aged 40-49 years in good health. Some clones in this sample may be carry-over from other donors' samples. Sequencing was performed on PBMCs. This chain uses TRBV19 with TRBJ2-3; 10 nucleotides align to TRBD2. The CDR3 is CASSVPGLASTQYF. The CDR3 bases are TGTGCCAGTAGTGTCCCGGGACTAGCGAGTACGCAGTATTTT.